This TCR beta chain comes out of a study of CD8+CD57+ T cells in acquired aplastic anemia (dated by TCRdb to between 2017 and 2018). About the investigation overall: On average, sorted CD4+ and CD8+ cells yielded 3 to 4 ug of extracted DNA, with a range of about 0.19 to 30 ug. CD8+CD57+ expansion was defined as a frequency above the mean frequency observed in healthy subjects.

Profiling of TCR beta VDJ combinations and CDR3 sequences used genomic DNA as the template. TCR repertoire sequencing was run on an Illumina HiSeq 2000. Regarding the original processing steps: Repertoires were assessed using TRBV/TRBJ rearrangement plots, CDR3 size and DJ length profiles, and Simpson's diversity index. The immunodominant clone was defined as the most abundant DNA sequence in deep sequencing data. CDR3 amino acid sequences were screened for sharing across subjects and were compared with published repertoires and the VDJdb database. The public reads were quality trimmed at Q25 with fastp and then assembled into clones with MiXCR by TCRdb, keeping productive beta chains. Every distinct CDR3 protein forms one entry, paired with its most common genes and DNA. TCRdb's processing, not the authors' own work, is the source of the V and J calls. The sample table holds over 150,000 distinct CDR3 sequences, of which about 64% were seen once. Together, the top ten hold approximately 42% of the sample.

The research as a whole found: Although roughly 29 CD8+ CDR3 sequences were shared by patients and controls, these sequences appeared highly expressed in patients and within the immunodominant clones of patients. Between patients and healthy controls, no significant difference in CD8+ Simpson's diversity was found (P=0.060).

Flow cytometry had shown CD8+CD57+ cell expansion in the patients selected for sequencing. Severe acquired aplastic anemia was diagnosed in all patients according to International Study of Aplastic Anemia and Agranulocytosis and Camitta criteria. No patient had received any therapy when blood was sampled. TCR repertoires of sorted CD4+ and CD8+ blood T cells from severe aplastic anemia patients and healthy subjects were deep-sequenced in the study. Patients were enrolled in the USA under clinicaltrials.gov protocols 00001620, 01623167, 00001397, 00071045, 00081523 and 00961064. Ficoll-Paque density gradient centrifugation was used to isolate peripheral blood mononuclear cells. Before DNA extraction, CD4+ and CD8+ T cells were sorted by FACS or by magnetic beads. The CDR3 spans 15 residues, from the cysteine through the phenylalanine. Only the CDR3 part of the read is kept: 45 bases, read in frame from the first base. Trimming leaves V shorter by 5 bases and J shorter by 8 bases, with the junction holding 5 bases beyond the gene matches. The germline V gene gives CDR1 as ENHRY and CDR2 as SYGVKD.

This clonotype has a handful of counts. Its target antigen remains unknown. No much larger clone is present one base from it, and per-base qualities are unavailable. The chain is encoded by TRBV10-3 joined to TRBJ2-1; TRBD2 agrees with 14 junctional bases. Sequences were obtained from sorted CD4+, CD8+, or CD8+CD57+ T cells (not recorded which) from PBMCs. The receptor was derived from a human donor with aplastic anemia. DNA sequence: TGTGCCATCAGTTGGGGACTAGCGGGAGCGCATGAGCAGTTCTTC. It is translated as CAISWGLAGAHEQFF.